This T cell receptor beta chain was obtained from a study of PD-1 blockade in mismatch repair-deficient tumors. Study context: Patients had approximately 11 mismatch repair-deficient cancer types and were previously treated and progressing.

Study-level points and caveats: Rapid post-treatment expansion, then contraction, generally preceding radiologic response, marked tumor-resident clones.

Details on this clone: The antigen is unknown.

Mismatch repair deficiency was confirmed in all patients, by PCR or immunohistochemistry. Three pembrolizumab responders had their TCRs sequenced. Produced via immunoSEQ multiplex PCR; TCRdb's table is partial and in-frame only. Of around 100,000 clones listed, about 74% are singletons. V shed 4 bases and J 2 bases; nucleotides not matched to a gene: 17. This CDR3 comprises 19 residues. Germline CDR1 MNHEY, CDR2 SMNVEV (reference sequence). The material was peripheral blood, obtained 60 weeks after starting pembrolizumab. The origin of this receptor is an adult with mismatch repair-deficient cancer. The chain recombines TRBV27 with TRBJ2-1; 7 bases align to TRBD2. CDR3 region: CASSSTPPRREYTYNEQFF. CDR3 DNA: TGTGCCAGCAGTTCAACTCCCCCTCGGCGGGAGTATACCTACAATGAGCAGTTCTTC.